The 30 T cell receptor beta chains below all came from one sample that was sequenced in a study of blood T cell repertoires in COVID-19. Clones were sequenced by immunoSEQ multiplex PCR, and TCRdb holds only the in-frame ones, with some missing. The data hold fewer than 120,000 clones, with approximately 85% observed a single time. Material for sequencing was peripheral blood. These receptors all come from a woman aged 55-69 years with acute or convalescent COVID-19.

The chain uses TRBV27 and TRBJ2-7, with TRBD1 identical over 7 bases. The V and J ends lost 4 bases and 2 bases, in that order; junction bases with no gene match: 11. Germline values: CDR1 MNHEY, CDR2 SMNVEV (reference sequence). The CDR3 contains 16 residues. The chain's CDR3 is CASSSSGQPGTYEQYF. CDR3 nucleotide sequence: TGTGCCAGCAGTTCCTCGGGACAGCCGGGCACCTACGAGCAGTACTTC.

In DNA, the CDR3 is TGTGCCAGCAGTTATGTGGTTGCGGACAGGGCCTACCCTAATAATGAAAAACTGTTTTTT. Encoded protein: CASSYVVADRAYPNNEKLFF. V usage is TRBV6-2 or TRBV6-3 and J usage is TRBJ1-4; 8 bases map to TRBD1. V shed 3 bases and J 4 bases; nucleotides not matched to a gene: 19. Germline V gives CDR1 MNHEY, CDR2 SVGEGT. The CDR3 runs 20 residues.

The CDR3 loop reads CASSPGGLRGDYGYTF. In nucleotides, the CDR3 is TGTGCCAGTAGTCCTGGGGGACTTAGGGGTGACTATGGCTACACCTTC. J is TRBJ1-2 and V is TRBV19; TRBD1 might be the D (5 bases). The CDR3 is 16 residues long. V gave up 5 bases and J gave up 3 bases, with 19 bases separating them. Germline lookup yields CDR1 LNHDA and CDR2 SQIVND (reference sequence).

This chain joins TRBV4-1 and TRBJ1-2; D unclear. This CDR3 is 15 amino acids long. V dropped 1 base and J dropped 5 bases, with 14 bases sitting between them. Germline V lookup: CDR1 MGHRA, CDR2 YSYEKL. The CDR3 region is CASSQGRMVDYGYTF. In DNA, the CDR3 is TGCGCCAGCAGCCAAGGGAGGATGGTGGATTATGGCTACACCTTC.

The genes are TRBV30 and TRBJ2-3; tentative D call: TRBD2 (5 bases). The V end lost 2 bases, the J end lost 2 bases, and 11 bases lay between the germline ends. Germline CDR1 and CDR2: GTSNPN and SVGIG (reference sequence). This CDR3 region has 14 residues. CDR3: CAWSQEANTDTQYF. The DNA for the CDR3 is TGTGCCTGGAGTCAGGAGGCGAACACAGATACGCAGTATTTT.

The chain links TRBV7-2 to TRBJ1-5; D is uncertain. The CDR3 has 12 residues. The germline gives CDR1 SGHTA, CDR2 FQGNSA. Trimming pared 2 bases from V and 11 bases from J, leaving 10 bases between. The CDR3 bases are TGTGCCAGCAGCTTACGAGGTCGGGCCCAGCATTTT. This sequence encodes CASSLRGRAQHF.

This chain joins TRBV11-2 and TRBJ1-3, with 8 bases matching TRBD1. The V segment lost 3 bases and the J segment 4 bases; nucleotides outside the gene matches: 5. The CDR3 contains 15 residues. In germline, CDR1 is SGHAT, CDR2 FQNNGV. The CDR3 DNA reads TGTGCCAGCAGCTTGGGACAGGCTAAGGGAAACACCATATATTTT. Its protein is CASSLGQAKGNTIYF.

The chain uses TRBV5-6 and TRBJ1-5; D is unclear. V shed 4 bases and J shed 3 bases, with 17 bases lying between them. Germline V lookup: CDR1 SGHDT, CDR2 YYEEEE. The CDR3 spans 16 residues. In DNA, the CDR3 is TGTGCCAGCAGCCCGAAGGCCCTGGCGGACAATCAGCCCCAGCATTTT. This translates into CASSPKALADNQPQHF.

The chain joins TRBV7-7 to TRBJ2-2, with D unclear. Trimming removed 4 bases at V and 4 bases at J, with 7 bases between. Germline assignment: CDR1 SSHAT and CDR2 FNYEAQ (reference sequence). The CDR3 is 13 residues long. CDR3 protein: CASSSRVTGELFF. The CDR3, as DNA: TGTGCCAGCAGCTCTCGAGTCACCGGGGAGCTGTTTTTT.

This clone was seen a single time. Here the CDR3 DNA reads TGTGCCAGCAGTTTAAATGGAGGGTACACCATATATTTT. It is translated as CASSLNGGYTIYF. The rearrangement links TRBV12-3 or TRBV12-4 to TRBJ1-3; no clear D. The V end was cut by 2 bases, the J end by 8 bases, with 10 bases between. The CDR3 contains 13 residues.

V is TRBV6-6 and J is TRBJ1-2; 8 positions match TRBD1. This CDR3 has 15 residues. V lost 8 bases and J lost 7; bases outside the gene matches: 15. Germline V gene sequence: CDR1 MNHNY, CDR2 SVGAGI (reference sequence). For the CDR3, the DNA is TGTGCCAGCTCGATCGGAACAGGGGGGATCGGTGGCTACACCTTC. Protein product: CASSIGTGGIGGYTF.

This sequence joins TRBV21-1 and TRBJ1-3; the table's TRBD1 call for D was not verified on the DNA. TRBV21-1 corresponds to a pseudogene. The CDR3 is 16 residues long. The CDR3 DNA follows: TGTGCCAGCAGCTTTGACAGGGGTTTATCTGGAAACACCATATATTTT. Translation gives CASSFDRGLSGNTIYF.

V and J are TRBV20-1 and TRBJ2-7, with D perhaps matching TRBD2 (5 bases). Trimming removed 4 bases at V and 5 bases at J, with 9 bases between. CDR1 and CDR2 (germline): DFQATT, SNEGSKA (reference sequence). This CDR3 has 11 residues. The CDR3 DNA sequence: TGCAGTGCTACGGAGGACCACGAGCAGTACTTC. Its translation: CSATEDHEQYF.

This clone has only one observation. This chain links TRBV19 with TRBJ2-5; the D is unclear. This CDR3 contains 14 residues. The germline V and J ends were trimmed by 3 bases and 3 bases, with 11 bases remaining between them. Germline V gene sequence: CDR1 LNHDA, CDR2 SQIVND (reference sequence). CDR3 in DNA: TGTGCCAGTAGTATCTCCGTTCTAGAAGAGACCCAGTACTTC. Translated: CASSISVLEETQYF.

There are a few counts of this clone. V usage is TRBV3-1 (or the pseudogene TRBV3-2) and J usage is TRBJ2-5; a weak D match, TRBD2 (7 bases). The CDR3 consists of 14 residues. Germline lookup yields CDR1 LGHDT and CDR2 YNNKEL (reference sequence). The germline V and J ends were trimmed by 7 bases and 3 bases, with 15 bases remaining between them. CDR3 residues: CASITEGGEETQYF. CDR3 DNA sequence: TGTGCCAGCATCACCGAGGGGGGGGAAGAGACCCAGTACTTC.

This clone came up a few times. J is TRBJ1-2 and V is TRBV4-3; possible D gene TRBD1, 6 bases. This CDR3 is built from 18 residues. CDR1 LGHNA and CDR2 YSLEER come from the germline V gene. V was shortened by 0 bases and J by 5 bases, with 22 bases between the two germline ends. In DNA, the CDR3 is TGCGCCAGCAGCCAAGAGTCTCTTAGTGGACAGCTAGTTTATGGCTACACCTTC. It translates to CASSQESLSGQLVYGYTF.

The chain employs TRBV11-2 and TRBJ1-1; D is possibly TRBD1 (5 bases). The CDR3 has 14 amino acids. The V end was cut by 5 bases, the J end by 4 bases, with 14 bases between. In germline, CDR1 is SGHAT, CDR2 FQNNGV. CDR3 sequence reads: CASSPRAQGTEAFF. The CDR3 DNA is TGTGCCAGCAGCCCAAGGGCCCAGGGCACTGAAGCTTTCTTT. Variable domain in full (rest from reference TRBV11-2 and TRBJ1-1): EAGVAQSPRYKIIEKRQSVAFWCNPISGHATLYWYQQILGQGPKLLIQFQNNGVVDDSQLPKDRFSAERLKGVDSTLKIQPAKLEDSAVYLCASSPRAQGTEAFFGQGTRLTVV.

This rearrangement joins TRBV21-1 to TRBJ1-1; the D segment call TRBD1 is taken from the table without a DNA check. TRBV21-1 is classified as a pseudogene. The length of the CDR3 is 15 residues. CDR3 nucleotides: TGTGCCAGCAGCAAGGGAACAGGGGTGAACACTGAAGCTTTCTTT. Encoded protein: CASSKGTGVNTEAFF.

This clone has just one count. V and J are TRBV9 and TRBJ2-3; 7 nucleotides agree with TRBD1. V lost 0 bases, J lost 2 bases, and 3 bases stayed unmatched. This CDR3 has 15 amino acids. Germline-derived CDR1 and CDR2 are SGDLS and YYNGEE. CDR3 coding DNA: TGTGCCAGCAGCGTAGAAGACAGGGTCACAGATACGCAGTATTTT. Residues: CASSVEDRVTDTQYF.

This rearrangement joins TRBV27 to TRBJ1-2, with D possibly being TRBD1 (5 bases). Germline V CDR1 and CDR2: MNHEY, SMNVEV (reference sequence). The CDR3 is made up of 11 amino acids. The V gene lost 6 bases and the J gene lost 8 bases, with 10 bases spanning the gap. The CDR3 DNA reads TGTGCCAGCAGGGAGGGACGAGGCTACACCTTC. Protein sequence: CASREGRGYTF.

The chain carries TRBV7-9 and TRBJ2-3; TRBD2 matches 10 bases. J lost 9 bases, V lost 5 bases, and 11 bases had no gene match. The germline gives CDR1 SEHNR, CDR2 FQNEAQ (reference sequence). This CDR3 comprises 15 residues. Written as DNA, the CDR3 is TGTGCCAGCAGCGAGCAGCGGGGGGGCGCCGGGACGCAGTATTTT. Its translation: CASSEQRGGAGTQYF.

This chain connects TRBV5-1 to TRBJ2-7; TRBD2 agrees at 9 bases. V shed 3 bases and J 4 bases; nucleotides not matched to a gene: 2. The germline V gene encodes CDR1 SGHRS and CDR2 YFSETQ. The CDR3 spans 13 residues. The CDR3 DNA sequence: TGCGCCAGCAGCTCTAGCGGGGTGTACGAGCAGTACTTC. Its protein product is CASSSSGVYEQYF.

The V gene is TRBV2, the J gene TRBJ1-1; 7 nucleotides match TRBD1. Trimming took 2 bases from V and 6 from J; bases not matched to a gene: 3. CDR1 SNHLY and CDR2 FYNNEI come from the germline V gene. CDR3 size: 13 residues. The CDR3 sequence is CASSERGPAEAFF. The CDR3 DNA is TGTGCCAGCAGTGAAAGGGGGCCCGCTGAAGCTTTCTTT. Filled out from reference TRBV2 and TRBJ1-1, the complete variable domain reads EPEVTQTPSHQVTQMGQEVILRCVPISNHLYFYWYRQILGQKVEFLVSFYNNEISEKSEIFDDQFSVERPDGSNFTLKIRSTKLEDSAMYFCASSERGPAEAFFGQGTRLTVV.

The V and J genes are TRBV19 and TRBJ1-1; no firm D call. This CDR3 contains 13 residues. Trimming took off 3 bases at V and 1 base at J, with 6 bases between the two ends. Germline CDR1 is LNHDA and CDR2 is SQIVND (reference sequence). The CDR3: CASSIGGNTEAFF. CDR3 DNA sequence: TGTGCCAGTAGTATCGGAGGGAACACTGAAGCTTTCTTT.

This clone was detected only a few times. V gene TRBV7-2 combines with J gene TRBJ1-1, with a possible D match to TRBD1 (6 bases). V shed 4 bases and J shed 4 bases, with 13 bases lying between them. Germline CDR1 and CDR2: SGHTA and FQGNSA. CDR3 size: 14 residues. The CDR3 sequence: CASSSPTGLTEAFF. CDR3 sequence (DNA): TGTGCCAGCAGCTCACCAACAGGGCTCACTGAAGCTTTCTTT.

The chain links TRBV11-2 to TRBJ2-3; 8 positions match TRBD2. The CDR3 is 15 residues long. The ends lost 3 bases at V and 1 base at J; junction bases unmatched: 3. Germline V gene sequence: CDR1 SGHAT, CDR2 FQNNGV. The CDR3, as DNA: TGTGCCAGCAGCTTCGGGGGGGGTGGCACAGATACGCAGTATTTT. Protein product: CASSFGGGGTDTQYF.

V usage is TRBV19 and J usage is TRBJ1-1; D is unresolved. Germline loops: CDR1 LNHDA, CDR2 SQIVND (reference sequence). The V and J ends lost 9 bases and 0 bases respectively, with 11 bases between them. CDR3 length: 13 residues. The chain's CDR3 is CASNTVMNTEAFF. CDR3 DNA: TGTGCCAGCAACACAGTCATGAACACTGAAGCTTTCTTT.

This clone turned up a few times. This rearrangement joins TRBV2 to TRBJ1-1, with a weak D call TRBD1 (6 bases). The length of the CDR3 is 14 residues. Trimming removed 6 bases from V and 0 bases from J, with 11 bases in between. CDR1 is SNHLY, CDR2 FYNNEI, per germline. In DNA, the CDR3 is TGTGCCAGCAGCGGACAGTTTATGAACACTGAAGCTTTCTTT. It is translated as CASSGQFMNTEAFF.

The chain recombines TRBV7-3 with TRBJ2-7, with D uncertain. CDR1 is SGHTA and CDR2 is FQGTGA in the germline V gene. This CDR3 is 13 amino acids long. V dropped 1 base and J dropped 6 bases, with 10 bases sitting between them. This CDR3 is CASSLSVVSEQYF. In DNA, the CDR3 is TGTGCCAGCAGCTTAAGTGTAGTCTCCGAGCAGTACTTC.

The gene calls are TRBV7-3 and TRBJ1-1; TRBD1 aligns across 7 bases. Trimming cost V 5 bases and J 1 base; bases outside gene matches: 7. The CDR3 has 15 amino acids. Germline V gene sequence: CDR1 SGHTA, CDR2 FQGTGA. DNA for the CDR3: TGTGCCAGCAGCCCGGGAGACAGGGCGAACACTGAAGCTTTCTTT. It encodes CASSPGDRANTEAFF.